The text below deals with one T cell receptor beta chain. What it binds is not known. The authors produced TCR alpha and TCR beta cDNA libraries with sample barcodes and UMIs by 5'RACE using constant-segment primers. Via MiXCR, TCRdb re-called the 5' RACE reads, giving one row per CDR3 protein. The data hold 260,000 or so distinct CDR3 sequences, with approximately 15% observed a single time. V lost 3 bases and J lost 2; bases outside the gene matches: 4. This CDR3 comprises 15 residues. The entry originates in a study of T-cell memory formation after mild COVID-19. Findings and caveats of the study: Day 15 to 85 contractors were CD4/CD8 balanced; later expanders leaned CD4+. What remained unconfirmed was the SARS-CoV-2 specificity of second-wave clones peaking on day 37.

This rearrangement joins TRBV12-3 or TRBV12-4 to TRBJ2-3; 8 bases line up with TRBD2. The TCR comes from a man younger than 35 who had mild COVID-19 (a few samples of this study predate the infection). Cell type and time point are not known. What was sequenced was PBMCs or a T cell subset sorted from them (not recorded which). The CDR3 reads CASSFSGGDTDTQYF. As DNA, the CDR3 is TGTGCCAGCAGTTTTTCGGGGGGGGACACAGATACGCAGTATTTT.